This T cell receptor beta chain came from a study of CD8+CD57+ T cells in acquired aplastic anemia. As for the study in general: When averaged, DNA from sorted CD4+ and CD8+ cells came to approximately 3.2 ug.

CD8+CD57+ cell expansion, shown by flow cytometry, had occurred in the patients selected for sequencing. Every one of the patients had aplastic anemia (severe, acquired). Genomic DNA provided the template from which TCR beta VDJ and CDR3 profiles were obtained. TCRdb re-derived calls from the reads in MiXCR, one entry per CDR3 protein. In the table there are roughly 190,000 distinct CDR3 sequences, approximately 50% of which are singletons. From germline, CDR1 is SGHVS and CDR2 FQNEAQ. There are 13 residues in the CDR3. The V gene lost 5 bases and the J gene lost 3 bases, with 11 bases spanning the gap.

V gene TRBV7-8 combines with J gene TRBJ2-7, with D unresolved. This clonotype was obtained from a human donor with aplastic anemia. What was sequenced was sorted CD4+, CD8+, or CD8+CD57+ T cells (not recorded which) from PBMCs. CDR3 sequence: CASSPDSNYEQYF. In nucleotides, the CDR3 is TGTGCCAGCAGCCCCGACTCCAACTACGAGCAGTACTTC.